This TCR beta chain was sequenced in a study of T cells in Graves' hyperthyroidism and ophthalmopathy. TCR beta CDR3 region amplification was performed from RNA transcripts. A set of HTBI primers served as the primers for a first-round RT-PCR of the TCR CDR3. TCRdb independently ran MiXCR on the multiplex PCR reads; one entry per CDR3 protein. There are 550,000 to 600,000 distinct CDR3 sequences in the sample; approximately 14% occur only once, and about 7% lies in the top ten. Germline V gene lookup returns CDR1 GTSNPN and CDR2 SVGIG (reference sequence). V gave up 1 base and J gave up 5 bases, with 20 bases separating them. The CDR3 sequence is 16 residues long. This clonotype was counted many times.

Sequencing was carried out using blood. The clonotype comes from a woman between 18 and 29 years old with Graves' ophthalmopathy. The chain carries TRBV30 and TRBJ2-5; tentative D call: TRBD2 (6 bases). The CDR3 nucleotides are TGTGCCTGGAGTGACCCCTACCGGGGGTTTGGGGAGACCCAGTACTTC. Amino acids: CAWSDPYRGFGETQYF.